The 4 T cell receptor beta chains below come from one sample, sequenced in a study of response to subunit inactivated influenza vaccine. TCRdb re-called the RT-PCR reads through MiXCR, storing one row per CDR3 protein. The sample has fewer than 650,000 distinct CDR3 sequences, around 13% seen once. Material: PBMCs from blood, obtained more than 35 days after vaccination. Every receptor here comes from a man aged 50 to 59 who received an inactivated influenza vaccine.

This clonotype was seen more than once but under ten times. J is TRBJ2-7 and V is TRBV28, with 8 bases matching TRBD1. The length of the CDR3 is 14 residues. J was trimmed by 1 base and V by 6 bases; bases with no gene match: 5. Germline loops: CDR1 MDHEN, CDR2 SYDVKM. CDR3 region: CASRRDRGSYEQYF. CDR3 sequence (DNA): TGTGCCAGCAGGCGCGACAGGGGATCCTACGAGCAGTACTTC.

The chain has TRBV24-1 and TRBJ2-2; D perhaps matches TRBD2 (6 bases). Germline V gene sequence: CDR1 KGHDR, CDR2 SFDVKD. Deletions cut 3 bases from V and 3 bases from J, with 10 bases between. The CDR3 is made up of 15 amino acids. CDR3 sequence: CATSDPGTDTGELFF. The CDR3 DNA is TGTGCCACCAGTGATCCCGGGACTGACACCGGGGAGCTGTTTTTT.

This clonotype was seen repeatedly, ten times or more. V and J are TRBV5-1 and TRBJ1-3; D gene unclear. This CDR3 has 15 amino acids. V was pared by 0 bases and J by 15 bases, with 22 bases between. Germline V lookup: CDR1 SGHRS, CDR2 YFSETQ. The CDR3: CASSLGVTNMETSYF. CDR3 coding DNA: TGCGCCAGCAGCTTGGGAGTGACGAACATGGAAACATCATATTTT.

This rearrangement joins TRBV12-3 or TRBV12-4 to TRBJ1-4; possible D gene TRBD1, 5 bases. Deletions cut 7 bases from V and 3 bases from J, with 12 bases between. This CDR3 is built from 14 residues. CDR3 region: CASTAAGPNEKLFF. As DNA, the CDR3 is TGTGCCAGCACGGCTGCGGGGCCTAATGAAAAACTGTTTTTT.